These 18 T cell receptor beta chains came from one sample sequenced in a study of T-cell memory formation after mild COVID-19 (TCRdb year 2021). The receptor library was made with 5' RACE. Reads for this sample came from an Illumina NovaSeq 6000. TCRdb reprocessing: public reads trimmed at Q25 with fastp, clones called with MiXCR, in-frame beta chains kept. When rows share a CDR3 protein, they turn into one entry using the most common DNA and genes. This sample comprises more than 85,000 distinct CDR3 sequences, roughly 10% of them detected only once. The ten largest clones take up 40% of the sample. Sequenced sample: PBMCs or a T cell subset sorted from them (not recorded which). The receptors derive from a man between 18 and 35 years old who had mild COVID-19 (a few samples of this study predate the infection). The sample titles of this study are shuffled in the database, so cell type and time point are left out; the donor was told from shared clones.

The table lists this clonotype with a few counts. The CDR3 is CASSQGGRTAVEEQYF. CDR3 bases: TGCGCCAGCAGCCAAGGCGGTCGAACTGCGGTGGAGGAGCAGTACTTC. The chain employs TRBV4-1 and TRBJ2-7; D gene ambiguous. V was shortened by 1 base and J by 7 bases, with 20 bases between the two germline ends. The CDR3 length is 16 residues. Germline V gene sequence: CDR1 MGHRA, CDR2 YSYEKL.

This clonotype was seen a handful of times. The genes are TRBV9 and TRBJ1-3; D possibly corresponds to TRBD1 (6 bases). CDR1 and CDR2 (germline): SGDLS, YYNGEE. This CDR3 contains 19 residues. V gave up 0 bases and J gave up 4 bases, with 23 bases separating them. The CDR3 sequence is CASSVVETPGHLRGNTIYF. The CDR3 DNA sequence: TGTGCCAGCAGCGTAGTCGAGACCCCGGGACACCTCCGAGGAAACACCATATATTTT.

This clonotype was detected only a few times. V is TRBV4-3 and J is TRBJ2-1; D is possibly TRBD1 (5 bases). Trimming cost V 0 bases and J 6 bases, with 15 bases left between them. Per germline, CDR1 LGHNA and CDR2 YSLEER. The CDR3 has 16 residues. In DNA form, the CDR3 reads TGCGCCAGCAGCCAAGATTCAGCAGGGTCGAGCAATGAGCAGTTCTTC. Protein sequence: CASSQDSAGSSNEQFF.

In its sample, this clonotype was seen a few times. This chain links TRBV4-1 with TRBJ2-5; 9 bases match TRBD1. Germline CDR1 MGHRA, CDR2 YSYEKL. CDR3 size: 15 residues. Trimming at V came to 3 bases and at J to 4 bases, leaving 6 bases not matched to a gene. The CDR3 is CASSQPQGARETQYF. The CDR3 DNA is TGCGCCAGCAGCCAGCCACAGGGGGCACGAGAGACCCAGTACTTC.

This CDR3 is CASSSLDSAYTDTQYF. The CDR3 DNA sequence: TGTGCCAGCAGCTCTTTGGACTCGGCCTACACAGATACGCAGTATTTT. V is TRBV7-9 and J is TRBJ2-3, with a possible D match to TRBD2 (5 bases). In germline, CDR1 is SEHNR, CDR2 FQNEAQ (reference sequence). This CDR3 is 16 amino acids long. The germline V and J ends were trimmed by 4 bases and 2 bases, with 16 bases remaining between them.

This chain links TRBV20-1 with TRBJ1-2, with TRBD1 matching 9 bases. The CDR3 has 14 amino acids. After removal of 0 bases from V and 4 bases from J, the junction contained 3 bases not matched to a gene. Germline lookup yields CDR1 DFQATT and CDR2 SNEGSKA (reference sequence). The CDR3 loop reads CSAREADRGYGYTF. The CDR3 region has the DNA TGCAGTGCTAGAGAAGCGGACAGGGGCTATGGCTACACCTTC.

DNA of the CDR3: TGCAGTGCCACGCAGGGACTAGGAGCTGAGCAGTTCTTC. Translating it yields CSATQGLGAEQFF. V gene TRBV20-1 combines with J gene TRBJ2-1; TRBD2 matches 8 bases. In germline, CDR1 is DFQATT, CDR2 SNEGSKA (reference sequence). The ends lost 6 bases at V and 9 bases at J; junction bases unmatched: 10. The CDR3 is made up of 13 amino acids.

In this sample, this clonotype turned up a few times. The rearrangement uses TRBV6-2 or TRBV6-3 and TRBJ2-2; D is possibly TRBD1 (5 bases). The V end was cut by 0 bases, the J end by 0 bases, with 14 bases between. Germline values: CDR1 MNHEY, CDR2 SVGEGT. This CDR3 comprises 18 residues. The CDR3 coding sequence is TGTGCCAGCAGTTACTCCCGGTCAGGGATAGCGAACACCGGGGAGCTGTTTTTT. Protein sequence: CASSYSRSGIANTGELFF.

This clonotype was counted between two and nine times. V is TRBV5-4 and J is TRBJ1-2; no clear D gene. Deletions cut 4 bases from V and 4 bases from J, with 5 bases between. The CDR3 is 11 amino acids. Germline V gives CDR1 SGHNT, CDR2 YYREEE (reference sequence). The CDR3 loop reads CASSHSYGYTF. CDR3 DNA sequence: TGTGCCAGCAGCCACAGCTATGGCTACACCTTC.

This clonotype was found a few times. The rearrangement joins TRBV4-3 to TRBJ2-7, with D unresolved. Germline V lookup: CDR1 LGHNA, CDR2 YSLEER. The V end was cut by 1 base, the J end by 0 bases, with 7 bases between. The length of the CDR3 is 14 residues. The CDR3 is CASSQGTSSYEQYF. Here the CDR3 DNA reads TGCGCCAGCAGCCAAGGGACGAGCTCCTACGAGCAGTACTTC.

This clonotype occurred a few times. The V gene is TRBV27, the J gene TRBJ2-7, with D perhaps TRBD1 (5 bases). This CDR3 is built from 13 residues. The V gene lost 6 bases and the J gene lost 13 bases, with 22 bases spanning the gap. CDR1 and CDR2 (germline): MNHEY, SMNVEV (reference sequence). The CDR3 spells CASSHRLIGPLYF. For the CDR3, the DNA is TGTGCCAGCAGCCACAGGTTGATAGGTCCCCTATACTTC.

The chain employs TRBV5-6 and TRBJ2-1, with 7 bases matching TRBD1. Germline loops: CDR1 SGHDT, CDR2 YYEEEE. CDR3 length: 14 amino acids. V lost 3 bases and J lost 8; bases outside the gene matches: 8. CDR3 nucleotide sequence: TGTGCCAGCAGCTGGGATGGACAGGCCTATGAGCAGTTCTTC. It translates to CASSWDGQAYEQFF.

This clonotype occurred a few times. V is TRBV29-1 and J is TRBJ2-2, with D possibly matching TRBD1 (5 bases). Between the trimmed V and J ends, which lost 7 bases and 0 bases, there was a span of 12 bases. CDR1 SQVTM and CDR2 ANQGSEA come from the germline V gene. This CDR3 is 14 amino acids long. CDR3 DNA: TGCAGCGCCCACCCAGGGACGAACACCGGGGAGCTGTTTTTT. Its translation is CSAHPGTNTGELFF.

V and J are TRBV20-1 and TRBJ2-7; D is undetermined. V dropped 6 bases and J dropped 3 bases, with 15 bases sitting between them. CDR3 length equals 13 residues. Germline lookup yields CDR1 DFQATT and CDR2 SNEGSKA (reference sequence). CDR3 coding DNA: TGCAGTGCCCAACCCGCCAACCGCTACGAGCAGTACGTC. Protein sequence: CSAQPANRYEQYV.

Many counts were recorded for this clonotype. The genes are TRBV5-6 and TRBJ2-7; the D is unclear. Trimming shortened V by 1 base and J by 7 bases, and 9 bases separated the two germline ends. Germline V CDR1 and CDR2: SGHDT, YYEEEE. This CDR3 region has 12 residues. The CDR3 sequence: CASSLLSGEQYF. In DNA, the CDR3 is TGTGCCAGCAGCTTGCTTTCGGGTGAGCAGTACTTC. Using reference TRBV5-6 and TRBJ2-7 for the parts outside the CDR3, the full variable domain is DAGVTQSPTHLIKTRGQQVTLRCSPKSGHDTVSWYQQALGQGPQFIFQYYEEEERQRGNFPDRFSGHQFPNYSSELNVNALLLGDSALYLCASSLLSGEQYFGPGTRLTVT.

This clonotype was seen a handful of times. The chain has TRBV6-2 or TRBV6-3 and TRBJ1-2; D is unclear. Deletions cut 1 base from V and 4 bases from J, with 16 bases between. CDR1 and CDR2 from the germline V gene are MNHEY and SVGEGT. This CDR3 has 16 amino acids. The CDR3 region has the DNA TGTGCCAGCAGTTACTTCCTGGAGGGAACGGGCTATGGCTACACCTTC. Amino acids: CASSYFLEGTGYGYTF.

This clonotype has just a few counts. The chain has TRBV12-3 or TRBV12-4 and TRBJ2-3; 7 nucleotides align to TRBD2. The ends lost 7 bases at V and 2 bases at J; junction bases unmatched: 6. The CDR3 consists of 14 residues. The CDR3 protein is CASTQAGSTDTQYF. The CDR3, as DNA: TGTGCCAGCACTCAAGCGGGGTCCACAGATACGCAGTATTTT.

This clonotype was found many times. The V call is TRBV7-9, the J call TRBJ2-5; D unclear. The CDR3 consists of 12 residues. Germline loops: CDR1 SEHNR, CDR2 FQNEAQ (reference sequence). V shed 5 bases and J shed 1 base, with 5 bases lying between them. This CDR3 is CASSPSQETQYF. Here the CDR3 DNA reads TGTGCCAGCAGCCCGTCCCAAGAGACCCAGTACTTC.